This is a list of T cell receptor beta chains from one sample in a study of blood T cell repertoires in COVID-19. TCRdb's copy holds only in-frame clones and misses some; the assay was immunoSEQ multiplex PCR. Altogether under 200,000 clones are present, over 70% being singletons, with the ten largest covering 10% to 15%. What was sequenced was PBMCs or T cells enriched from blood (not recorded which). Receptors originate from an older woman who had recovered from COVID-19. The CDR3 runs from the conserved cysteine through the conserved F or W. The D gene is left open where the match is weak. Rows may omit the clone size; those that give it use once, few, many or a size class.

cdr3_aa | cdr3_nt | d_call | clone_size | j_call | v_call
CAWARGVAGNTIYF | TGTGCCTGGGCACGGGGGGTTGCAGGAAACACCATATATTTT | NA | NA | TRBJ1-3 | TRBV30
CASSPKGGGRRDTQYF | TGTGCCAGCAGCCCTAAGGGGGGCGGGAGGAGAGATACGCAGTATTTT | TRBD2 | NA | TRBJ2-3 | TRBV6-2/TRBV6-3
CASSITSGGLYTGELFF | TGCGCCAGCAGCATTACTAGCGGAGGGCTTTATACCGGGGAGCTGTTTTTT | TRBD2 | NA | TRBJ2-2 | TRBV5-1
CASSVEEAPGGPRYEQYF | TGTGCCAGCAGCGTAGAGGAGGCGCCGGGAGGGCCGAGGTACGAGCAGTACTTC | TRBD2 | NA | TRBJ2-7 | TRBV9
CASSWIGGELAGELFF | TGCGCCAGCAGCTGGATAGGGGGCGAATTAGCCGGGGAGCTGTTTTTT | TRBD1 | few | TRBJ2-2 | TRBV5-1
CASSPWRGETQYF | TGTGCCAGCAGCCCCTGGCGGGGAGAGACCCAGTACTTC | NA | NA | TRBJ2-5 | TRBV7-3
CASNTGEASGELFF | TGTGCCAGCAATACAGGGGAGGCCTCCGGGGAGCTGTTTTTT | NA | NA | TRBJ2-2 | TRBV19
CASSLVGRDIGLAGGTDTQYF | TGCGCCAGCAGCTTGGTCGGTCGGGACATCGGACTAGCGGGAGGCACAGATACGCAGTATTTT | TRBD2 | NA | TRBJ2-3 | TRBV5-1
CASSEGTARNGGETQYF | TGCGCCAGCAGCGAAGGGACAGCCCGAAACGGTGGAGAGACCCAGTACTTC | TRBD1 | NA | TRBJ2-5 | TRBV5-1
CATSGLGLAGVYEQFF | TGTGCCACCAGTGGCTTGGGACTAGCGGGAGTCTATGAGCAGTTCTTC | TRBD2 | once | TRBJ2-1 | TRBV24-1
CASSQGPTSAEQFF | TGTGCCAGCAGCCAAGGGCCCACTAGCGCTGAGCAGTTCTTC | TRBD2 | NA | TRBJ2-1 | TRBV3-1/TRBV3-2
CATRGTGNTGELFF | TGTGCCACCAGGGGGACAGGGAACACCGGGGAGCTGTTTTTT | TRBD1 | NA | TRBJ2-2 | TRBV24-1
CASSFLTSRRTQYF | TGTGCCAGCAGTTTCTTGACTAGCCGGCGGACCCAGTACTTC | TRBD2 | NA | TRBJ2-5 | TRBV27
CASSYSGTSGYTF | TGTGCCAGCAGTTACTCCGGGACAAGTGGCTACACCTTC | NA | NA | TRBJ1-2 | TRBV6-5
CASSGEYNEQFF | TGTGCCAGCAGTGGGGAGTACAATGAGCAGTTCTTC | NA | NA | TRBJ2-1 | TRBV6-2/TRBV6-3
CASSSGQGSPYEQYF | TGCGCCAGCAGCTCGGGACAGGGGAGCCCCTACGAGCAGTACTTC | TRBD1 | NA | TRBJ2-7 | TRBV5-1
CASSLTGGDSPLHF | TGCGCCAGCAGCTTGACAGGGGGTGATTCACCCCTCCACTTT | TRBD1 | NA | TRBJ1-6 | TRBV5-1
CAWGRSSYNSPLHF | TGTGCCTGGGGAAGGAGCTCCTATAATTCACCCCTCCACTTT | NA | NA | TRBJ1-6 | TRBV30
CAWGTGGFQPQHF | TGTGCCTGGGGCACAGGGGGCTTTCAGCCCCAGCATTTT | TRBD1 | NA | TRBJ1-5 | TRBV30
CASSSPQAVLTDTQYF | TGTGCCAGCAGCTCACCCCAAGCGGTCCTCACAGATACGCAGTATTTT | NA | NA | TRBJ2-3 | TRBV9
CASRPGGTGFYGYTF | TGTGCCAGCAGACCTGGGGGTACAGGGTTCTATGGCTACACCTTC | NA | NA | TRBJ1-2 | TRBV5-4
CASSLFGQGNIQYF | TGTGCCAGCAGCTTGTTTGGGCAGGGAAACATTCAGTACTTC | NA | NA | TRBJ2-4 | TRBV5-4
CASSINQGNQPQHF | TGTGCCAGTAGTATCAACCAGGGGAATCAGCCCCAGCATTTT | NA | NA | TRBJ1-5 | TRBV19
CASTTGGTDTQYF | TGTGCCAGCACTACAGGGGGAACAGATACGCAGTATTTT | TRBD1 | NA | TRBJ2-3 | TRBV3-1/TRBV3-2
CASSAFGTGSSSGNTIYF | TGTGCCAGCAGCGCCTTCGGGACAGGGTCGAGCTCTGGAAACACCATATATTTT | TRBD1 | NA | TRBJ1-3 | TRBV9
CASSPNRQGASSEQYF | TGTGCCAGCAGCCCTAACCGGCAGGGGGCGTCGAGCGAGCAGTACTTC | TRBD1 | once | TRBJ2-7 | TRBV2
CASSQDSLAGGWPYF | TGCGCCAGCAGCCAAGACTCCCTAGCGGGGGGGTGGCCGTACTTC | TRBD2 | NA | TRBJ2-4 | TRBV4-1
CASSEGQSYSPLHF | TGTGCCAGCAGCGAGGGACAGTCTTACTCACCCCTCCACTTT | TRBD1 | NA | TRBJ1-6 | TRBV9
CASSPRGTGGRETQYF | TGTGCCAGCAGTCCCCGAGGGACGGGAGGAAGAGAGACCCAGTACTTC | TRBD2 | NA | TRBJ2-5 | TRBV28
CASSRTGSGTEAFF | TGCGCCAGCAGCCGAACAGGGTCTGGTACTGAAGCTTTCTTT | NA | NA | TRBJ1-1 | TRBV5-1
CASILGGVGEAFF | TGTGCCAGCATCCTGGGAGGAGTTGGGGAAGCTTTCTTT | NA | NA | TRBJ1-1 | TRBV12-3/TRBV12-4
CASSPERAGAHEQYF | TGTGCCAGCAGCCCCGAGCGGGCAGGCGCCCACGAGCAGTACTTC | NA | few | TRBJ2-7 | TRBV5-4
CASSLSPGQGLHEQYF | TGTGCCAGCAGTCTCTCCCCGGGACAGGGTCTTCACGAGCAGTACTTC | TRBD1 | NA | TRBJ2-7 | TRBV27
CASNRGAGSYTF | TGTGCCAGCAACCGGGGGGCGGGTAGCTACACCTTC | NA | NA | TRBJ1-2 | TRBV2
CASSTRRTEAIYF | TGTGCCAGTAGTACCCGGAGGACAGAGGCCATATATTTT | NA | NA | TRBJ1-3 | TRBV19
CASTGPSGRPYEQYF | TGTGCCAGCACGGGCCCAAGCGGGAGGCCCTACGAGCAGTACTTC | TRBD2 | NA | TRBJ2-7 | TRBV6-4
CAWSRWGPDTQYF | TGTGCCTGGAGTCGCTGGGGGCCAGATACGCAGTATTTT | NA | NA | TRBJ2-3 | TRBV30
CASSPLGGSSYEQYF | TGTGCCAGCAGCCCCCTCGGGGGGTCCTCCTACGAGCAGTACTTC | TRBD2 | NA | TRBJ2-7 | TRBV9
CASSLWASGRNEQFF | TGTGCCAGCAGCTTGTGGGCTAGCGGGCGGAATGAGCAGTTCTTC | TRBD2 | NA | TRBJ2-1 | TRBV5-7
CASSTGTMNTEAFF | TGTGCCAGTAGTACCGGGACAATGAACACTGAAGCTTTCTTT | NA | NA | TRBJ1-1 | TRBV19
CASSPLGLAGDEQYF | TGTGCCAGCAGCCCGCTGGGACTAGCGGGAGACGAGCAGTACTTC | TRBD2 | NA | TRBJ2-7 | TRBV3-1/TRBV3-2
CASSQMAGTSTDTQYF | TGCGCCAGCAGCCAAATGGCGGGGACTAGCACAGATACGCAGTATTTT | NA | NA | TRBJ2-3 | TRBV4-1
CASSVGLAGVADTQYF | TGTGCCAGCAGCGTAGGACTAGCGGGAGTGGCAGATACGCAGTATTTT | TRBD2 | few | TRBJ2-3 | TRBV5-4
CASSLAGGLAYEQYF | TGTGCCAGCAGCTTAGCGGGGGGTCTCGCCTACGAGCAGTACTTC | NA | NA | TRBJ2-7 | TRBV7-2
CASRHTGAGTGELFF | TGTGCCAGCCGTCACACAGGGGCCGGAACCGGGGAGCTGTTTTTT | TRBD1 | NA | TRBJ2-2 | TRBV25-1
CASSTWDRALNYGYTF | TGTGCCAGTAGTACATGGGACAGGGCCCTTAACTATGGCTACACCTTC | TRBD1 | once | TRBJ1-2 | TRBV19
CASSQVNEQFF | TGTGCCAGCAGCCAGGTCAATGAGCAGTTCTTC | NA | NA | TRBJ2-1 | TRBV2
CASSFTGTGNTEAFF | TGCGCCAGCAGCTTTACAGGGACAGGGAACACTGAAGCTTTCTTT | TRBD1 | NA | TRBJ1-1 | TRBV5-1
CASSPTGISGNTIYF | TGTGCCAGCAGCCCTACAGGGATCTCTGGAAACACCATATATTTT | NA | NA | TRBJ1-3 | TRBV7-6
CASSDRTGGGNTIYF | TGTGCCAGCAGCGATAGGACAGGGGGAGGAAACACCATATATTTT | TRBD1 | few | TRBJ1-3 | TRBV7-8
CAWSGQGNQPQHF | TGTGCCTGGTCTGGACAGGGGAATCAGCCCCAGCATTTT | TRBD1 | NA | TRBJ1-5 | TRBV30